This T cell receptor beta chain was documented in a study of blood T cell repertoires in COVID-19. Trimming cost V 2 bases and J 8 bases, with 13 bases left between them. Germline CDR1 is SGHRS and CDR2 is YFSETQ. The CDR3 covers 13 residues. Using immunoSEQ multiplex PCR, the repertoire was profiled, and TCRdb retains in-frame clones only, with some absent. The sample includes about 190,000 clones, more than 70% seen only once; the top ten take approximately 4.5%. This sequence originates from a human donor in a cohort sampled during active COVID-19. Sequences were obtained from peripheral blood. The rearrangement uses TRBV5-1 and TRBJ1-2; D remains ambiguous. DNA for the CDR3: TGCGCCAGCAGCTTACGAGGTGGAAGGGGCTACACCTTC. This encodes CASSLRGGRGYTF. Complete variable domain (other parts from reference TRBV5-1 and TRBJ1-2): KAGVTQTPRYLIKTRGQQVTLSCSPISGHRSVSWYQQTPGQGLQFLFEYFSETQRNKGNFPGRFSGRQFSNSRSEMNVSTLELGDSALYLCASSLRGGRGYTFGSGTRLTVV.